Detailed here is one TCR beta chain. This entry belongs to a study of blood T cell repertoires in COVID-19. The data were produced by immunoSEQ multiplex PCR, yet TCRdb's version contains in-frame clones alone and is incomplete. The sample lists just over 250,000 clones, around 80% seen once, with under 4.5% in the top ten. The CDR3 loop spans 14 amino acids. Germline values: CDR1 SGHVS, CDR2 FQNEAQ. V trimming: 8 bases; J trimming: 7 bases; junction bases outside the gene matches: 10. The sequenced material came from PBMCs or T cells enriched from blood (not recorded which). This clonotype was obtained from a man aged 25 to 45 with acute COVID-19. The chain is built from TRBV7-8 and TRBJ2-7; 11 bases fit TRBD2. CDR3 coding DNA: TGTGCCAGCGCCTCACTAGCGGGAGTAGGGGAGCAGTACGTC. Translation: CASASLAGVGEQYV.